The 27 T cell receptor beta chains below were found in one sample sequenced in a study of tissue T cells after allogeneic stem cell transplantation. The time point is: mouse harvest day 14 after allogeneic transplant. Tail vein injection delivered 10^7 T-cell-depleted bone marrow cells and 10^6 splenic CD5+ T cells. Clones were sequenced by immunoSEQ multiplex PCR, and TCRdb holds only the in-frame ones, with some missing. The sample includes approximately 3,000 clones, roughly 45% of them seen just once. The sample was gut tissue. The receptors originated from a female BALB/c mouse given C57BL/6 T cells with graft-versus-host disease after an allogeneic hematopoietic cell transplant.

This clone has only a few counts. Gene names follow the mouse nomenclature. Sequencing ends 1 residue short of the CDR3 end; the germline J gene provides the rest. This chain joins TRBV12-2 and TRBJ1-2; D possibly corresponds to TRBD1 (5 bases). The CDR3 totals 14 residues. The V end lost 1 base, the J end lost 3 bases, and 11 bases lay between the germline ends. CDR1 is SGHLS, CDR2 HYDKME, per germline. The CDR3 bases that were read are TGTGCCAGCTCTCTTAGGCAGGGCGACTCCGACTACACC. Translation: CASSLRQGDSDYT. The full CDR3 reads CASSLRQGDSDYTF.

This clone was seen a few times. Mouse names are used for the genes. The read ends 1 residue before the CDR3 terminus; that terminus is restored from the germline J gene. V gene TRBV20 combines with J gene TRBJ2-1, with a weak D call TRBD1 (6 bases). The V gene's germline CDR1 is GFQATS and CDR2 STVNSAI. The V end was cut by 3 bases, the J end by 6 bases, with 12 bases between. The CDR3 spans 13 residues. The CDR3 here is CGASARGGAEQFF. Partial CDR3 DNA: TGTGGTGCTAGCGCCAGGGGAGGTGCTGAGCAGTTC.

To note about this clone: Gene names are mouse gene names. The missing CDR3 end, 1 residue past where the read stops, is filled in from the germline J gene. The V and J genes are TRBV12-1 and TRBJ1-1; D not certain. The V and J ends lost 0 bases and 0 bases respectively, with 4 bases between them. Germline-derived CDR1 and CDR2 are SGHSN and HYEKVE. The length of the CDR3 is 13 residues. The DNA read from the CDR3 is TGTGCCAGCTCTCTCCAGTCAAACACAGAAGTCTTC. It yields the protein CASSLQSNTEVF. The CDR3 reads in full as CASSLQSNTEVFF. The full variable domain, rest sourced from reference TRBV12-1 and TRBJ1-1, is DSGVVQSPRHIIKEKGGRSVLTCIPISGHSNVVWYQQTLGKELKFLIQHYEKVERDKGFLPSRFSVQQFDDYHSEMNMSALELEDSAMYFCASSLQSNTEVFFGKGTRLTVV.

This clone was detected only a few times. Gene names and germline match the mouse. The read halts 1 residue ahead of the CDR3 end, with the missing end drawn from the germline J gene. Other nucleotide sequences in the sample specify the same CDR3. The rearrangement uses TRBV26 and TRBJ1-1; D not certain. V lost 3 bases and J lost 1, with 6 bases in between. CDR1 is KGHPV, CDR2 FQNQEV, per germline (reference sequence). The CDR3 sequence is 13 residues long. The CDR3 reads CASSLAANTEVFF. Partial CDR3 DNA: TGTGCCAGCAGTCTTGCAGCGAACACAGAAGTCTTC.

A word on this clone: The gene names given are mouse names. The CDR3 is cut off 1 residue early in the read; its end comes from the germline J gene. The chain is built from TRBV12-2 and TRBJ1-3; possible D gene TRBD1, 5 bases. Deletions cut 0 bases from V and 0 bases from J, with 8 bases between. CDR1 is SGHLS, CDR2 HYDKME, per germline. The CDR3 consists of 15 residues. The CDR3 sequence is CASSLGQNSGNTLYF. The sequenced CDR3 bases are TGTGCCAGCTCTCTCGGACAAAATTCTGGAAATACGCTCTAT.

Points on this clone: The genes and germline here are from mouse. Coverage ceases 1 residue before the CDR3 finishes, and the germline J gene fills in the end. The rearrangement links TRBV12-2 to TRBJ2-4; D is ambiguous. This CDR3 is 12 amino acids long. Germline V CDR1 and CDR2: SGHLS, HYDKME. V dropped 0 bases and J dropped 1 base, with 1 base sitting between them. The CDR3 DNA, read in part, is TGTGCCAGCTCTCTCGGTCAAAACACCTTGTAC. Translation gives CASSLGQNTLY. The whole CDR3 region reads CASSLGQNTLYF. Looking up the rest from reference TRBV12-2 and TRBJ2-4 gives the full variable domain: NSGVVQSPRYIIKGKGERSILKCIPISGHLSVAWYQQTQGQELKFFIQHYDKMERDKGNLPSRFSVQQFDDYHSEMNMSALELEDSAVYFCASSLGQNTLYFGAGTRLSVL.

For this clone: Gene names refer to mouse genes. The sequenced part of the CDR3 DNA is TGTGCCAGCAGCCTCCGGGACAGGGGATCGCCCCTCTAC. Translation gives CASSLRDRGSPLY. The whole CDR3 reads CASSLRDRGSPLYF. The V call is TRBV5, the J call TRBJ1-6, with 10 bases fitting TRBD1. The read terminates 1 residue before the CDR3 end, so the remaining end is supplied by the germline J gene. TRBJ1-6 is placed among ORFs of uncertain function. CDR1 is LGHNA and CDR2 is YNLKQL in the germline V gene (reference sequence). The CDR3 length is 14 residues. Trimming cost V 4 bases and J 10 bases; bases outside gene matches: 4.

Remarks on this clone: The gene symbols are mouse symbols. The read is 1 residue too short to cover the CDR3 end, so that end is filled in from the germline J gene. J is TRBJ1-4 and V is TRBV20, with D unresolved. The V and J ends lost 0 bases and 2 bases respectively, with 7 bases between them. Germline-derived CDR1 and CDR2 are GFQATS and STVNSAI. This CDR3 contains 14 residues. The CDR3 loop is CGAREGGSNERLFF. The DNA read from the CDR3 is TGTGGTGCTAGGGAAGGTGGGTCCAACGAAAGATTATTT.

To note about this clone: The listed genes are named as in mouse. The read falls 1 residue short of the CDR3 end, and the missing part is taken from the germline J gene. The rearrangement uses TRBV3 and TRBJ2-7; no firm D call. The CDR3 contains 12 residues. In germline, CDR1 is SNHLY, CDR2 FYNGKV (reference sequence). V was trimmed by 3 bases and J by 0 bases, leaving 3 bases between them. The DNA read from the CDR3 is TGTGCCAGCAGCTTGAGCTCCTATGAACAGTAC. This sequence encodes CASSLSSYEQY. The whole CDR3 region reads CASSLSSYEQYF.

Comment on this clone: The genes are named according to mouse. The read halts 1 residue ahead of the CDR3 end, with the missing end drawn from the germline J gene. The J gene is TRBJ1-2, the V gene TRBV16; a weak D match, TRBD1 (5 bases). Germline V gene data show CDR1 as SGHSA and CDR2 as FRNQAP. The ends were cut back, 11 bases at V and 0 bases at J, with 13 bases in the middle. There are 13 residues in the CDR3. The covered CDR3 bases are TGTGCAGCCGGTCGGGGGGCAAACTCCGACTACACC. Amino acid sequence: CAAGRGANSDYT. The full CDR3 sequence reads CAAGRGANSDYTF.

This clone was found a few times. Gene names follow the mouse nomenclature. Sequencing ends 1 residue short of the CDR3 end; the germline J gene provides the rest. The chain recombines TRBV17 with TRBJ2-7; TRBD2 aligns across 8 bases. In germline, CDR1 is MNHDT, CDR2 YYDKIL. After removal of 1 base from V and 7 bases from J, the junction contained 6 bases not matched to a gene. This CDR3 spans 14 amino acids. CDR3 DNA (partial): TGTGCTAGCAGTAGAGCGGGGGGGGCAGAGGAACAGTAC. Encoded protein: CASSRAGGAEEQY. The full CDR3 protein reads CASSRAGGAEEQYF. Drawing the rest from reference TRBV17 and TRBJ2-7, the complete variable domain is DTTVKQNPRYKLARVGKPVNLICSQTMNHDTMYWYQKKPNQAPKLLLFYYDKILNREADTFEKFQSSRPNNSFCSLYIGSAGLEYSAMYLCASSRAGGAEEQYFGPGTRLTVL.

As for this clone: Gene names and germline refer to mouse. The read ends 1 residue early relative to the CDR3; the germline J gene fills the gap. The rearrangement joins TRBV13-1 to TRBJ2-4; possibly TRBD2 for D (7 bases). Germline values: CDR1 NSHNY, CDR2 SYGAGN. This CDR3 has 14 amino acids. V was pared by 0 bases and J by 8 bases, with 13 bases between. The part of the CDR3 DNA that was read is TGTGCCAGCAGTGATGGCGGGGGGCGGGGCACCTTGTAC. Protein: CASSDGGGRGTLY. The whole CDR3 sequence reads CASSDGGGRGTLYF.

As to this clone: The gene names given are mouse names. The read finishes 1 residue shy of the CDR3 end, and the germline J gene is used to complete it. The chain carries TRBV26 and TRBJ1-3, with a tentative D call TRBD1 (5 bases). V was clipped by 4 bases and J by 1 base, with 11 bases between them. There are 15 residues in the CDR3. Germline assignment: CDR1 KGHPV and CDR2 FQNQEV (reference sequence). The covered CDR3 bases are TGTGCCAGCAGTCGAATTGGACAATCTGGAAATACGCTCTAT. Its protein product is CASSRIGQSGNTLY. The entire CDR3 sequence reads CASSRIGQSGNTLYF.

Points on this clone: The genes are named according to mouse. The observed sequence ends 1 residue before the CDR3 terminus, with the missing tail filled in from the germline J gene. This rearrangement joins TRBV12-2 to TRBJ2-1; TRBD2 aligns across 8 bases. The CDR3 spans 13 residues. Germline CDR1 SGHLS, CDR2 HYDKME. V lost 8 bases, J lost 4 bases, and 6 bases stayed unmatched. The sequenced part of the CDR3 DNA is TGTGCCATCATGACTGGGGAGTATGCTGAGCAGTTC. Its translation is CAIMTGEYAEQF. The entire CDR3 is CAIMTGEYAEQFF.

The sample holds a few counts of this clone. Gene names are mouse gene names. The read finishes 1 residue shy of the CDR3 end, and the germline J gene is used to complete it. The chain uses TRBV13-1 and TRBJ2-3, with 8 positions matching TRBD2. V lost 0 bases and J lost 1; bases outside the gene matches: 4. From germline, CDR1 is NSHNY and CDR2 SYGAGN. CDR3 length: 16 amino acids. The CDR3 sequence: CASSDGGGAGAETLYF. The CDR3 DNA, read in part, is TGTGCCAGCAGTGATGGGGGGGGCGCTGGTGCAGAAACGCTGTAT.

This clone was observed a handful of times. Germline and genes: mouse. The read comes to an end 1 residue before the CDR3 does, leaving the germline J gene to fill in the end. This chain links TRBV2 with TRBJ1-4, with D unresolved. Trimming took off 1 base at V and 4 bases at J, with 7 bases between the two ends. There are 14 residues in the CDR3. Germline values: CDR1 LGHNA, CDR2 YSYQKL. CDR3 region: CASSQGDNNERLFF. The part of the CDR3 DNA that was read is TGTGCCAGCAGCCAAGGAGACAACAACGAAAGATTATTT. The entire variable domain, with the rest obtained from reference TRBV2 and TRBJ1-4, is as follows: DPKIIQKPKYLVAVTGSEKILICEQYLGHNAMYWYRQSAKKPLEFMFSYSYQKLMDNQTASSRFQPQSSKKNHLDLQITALKPDDSATYFCASSQGDNNERLFFGHGTKLSVL.

For this clone: Any gene name here is a mouse gene name. The sequence runs out 1 residue before the end of the CDR3; the remainder is reconstructed from the germline J gene. V is TRBV12-2 and J is TRBJ2-1, with 7 positions matching TRBD1. Germline V gene lookup returns CDR1 SGHLS and CDR2 HYDKME. After removal of 2 bases from V and 1 base from J, the junction contained 1 base not matched to a gene. The CDR3 is 14 residues long. The CDR3 loop is CASSRDRNYAEQFF. The sequenced CDR3 bases are TGTGCCAGCTCTCGGGACAGAAACTATGCTGAGCAGTTC. Drawing the rest from reference TRBV12-2 and TRBJ2-1, the complete variable domain is NSGVVQSPRYIIKGKGERSILKCIPISGHLSVAWYQQTQGQELKFFIQHYDKMERDKGNLPSRFSVQQFDDYHSEMNMSALELEDSAVYFCASSRDRNYAEQFFGPGTRLTVL.

Comments on this clone: Gene names are mouse gene names. The CDR3 goes on 1 residue after the read ends, and that part is filled in from the germline J gene. This chain links TRBV12-2 with TRBJ1-4; D call uncertain. The V end was cut by 1 base, the J end by 0 bases, with 5 bases between. Per the germline V gene, CDR1 is SGHLS and CDR2 is HYDKME. The CDR3 length is 14 residues. The CDR3 here is CASSLQLSNERLFF. The sequenced part of the CDR3 DNA is TGTGCCAGCTCTCTTCAGCTTTCCAACGAAAGATTATTT.

Note on this clone: These gene names are mouse names. The read ends 1 residue early relative to the CDR3; the germline J gene fills the gap. This chain joins TRBV13-1 and TRBJ2-1; 9 nucleotides align to TRBD2. The junction had 2 bases not matched to a gene; V was cut back by 3 bases and J by 1 base. Germline CDR1 NSHNY, CDR2 SYGAGN. This CDR3 is 15 amino acids long. The chain's CDR3 is CASSAGTGNYAEQFF. Partial CDR3 DNA: TGTGCCAGCAGTGCCGGGACTGGGAACTATGCTGAGCAGTTC.

This clone has just a few counts. The gene names here belong to mouse. The observed sequence ends 1 residue before the CDR3 terminus, with the missing tail filled in from the germline J gene. This rearrangement joins TRBV12-2 to TRBJ1-1; no firm D call. Germline assignment: CDR1 SGHLS and CDR2 HYDKME. The CDR3 has 13 amino acids. Trimming took off 2 bases at V and 1 base at J, with 7 bases between the two ends. CDR3: CASSPSGNTEVFF. The part of the CDR3 DNA that was read is TGTGCCAGCTCTCCCTCGGGAAACACAGAAGTCTTC.

Points on this clone: Gene names follow the mouse nomenclature. The read gets to within 1 residue of the CDR3 end, and the germline J gene fills in the rest. V gene TRBV3 combines with J gene TRBJ2-5; D remains ambiguous. Trimming stripped 5 bases from V and 0 bases from J, with 6 bases between. Germline V gene data show CDR1 as SNHLY and CDR2 as FYNGKV (reference sequence). This CDR3 has 13 amino acids. The sequenced CDR3 bases are TGTGCCAGCAGCGTACTTAACCAAGACACCCAGTAC. This gives the protein CASSVLNQDTQY. The CDR3, in full, reads CASSVLNQDTQYF.

With respect to this clone: Genes and germline are mouse. The CDR3 is cut off 1 residue early in the read; its end comes from the germline J gene. This chain links TRBV12-2 with TRBJ2-5, with 14 bases matching TRBD2. V shed 3 bases, J shed 4 bases, and the junction held 5 bases outside the gene matches. This CDR3 region has 16 residues. Germline lookup yields CDR1 SGHLS and CDR2 HYDKME. CDR3 in amino acids: CASSRGLGGREDTQYF. The sequenced CDR3 bases are TGTGCCAGCTCTAGGGGACTGGGGGGGCGCGAAGACACCCAGTAC.

Of note for this clone: Gene labels here are mouse ones. The read ends 1 residue before the CDR3 terminus; that terminus is restored from the germline J gene. The V and J genes are TRBV12-1 and TRBJ2-5; D perhaps matches TRBD1 (7 bases). The CDR3 totals 16 residues. The germline gives CDR1 SGHSN, CDR2 HYEKVE. V lost 0 bases and J lost 3, with 15 bases in between. The sequenced CDR3 bases are TGTGCCAGCTCTCTCGACGGGGCAGGGGGGCAAGACACCCAGTAC. Its translation is CASSLDGAGGQDTQY. The CDR3 reads in full as CASSLDGAGGQDTQYF.

This clone is large by share. Gene labels here are mouse ones. Read sequence stops 1 residue before the CDR3 end, and the germline J gene provides the missing end. The gene calls are TRBV31 and TRBJ1-4; TRBD1 agrees at 8 bases. The germline gives CDR1 GKSSPN, CDR2 SITVG. This CDR3 spans 14 amino acids. Unmatched junction bases numbered 1, after V lost 0 bases and J lost 4 bases. CDR3 sequence: CAWSLTGGNERLFF. The covered CDR3 bases are TGTGCCTGGAGTCTAACAGGGGGCAACGAAAGATTATTT.

Worth noting for this clone: Any gene name here is a mouse gene name. The read halts 1 residue ahead of the CDR3 end, with the missing end drawn from the germline J gene. The chain employs TRBV4 and TRBJ2-2; 7 positions match TRBD1. The length of the CDR3 is 13 residues. CDR1 and CDR2 (germline): LGHDT, YNNKQL (reference sequence). The V and J ends lost 4 bases and 4 bases, in that order; junction bases with no gene match: 0. CDR3 in amino acids: CASSSGGTGQLYF. Partial CDR3 DNA: TGTGCCAGCAGCTCAGGGGGCACCGGGCAGCTCTAC.

As concerns this clone: Here the gene names and germline are mouse. The sequence runs out 1 residue before the end of the CDR3; the remainder is reconstructed from the germline J gene. The chain uses TRBV26 and TRBJ2-3; 7 bases are shared with TRBD1. CDR1 and CDR2 (germline): KGHPV, FQNQEV (reference sequence). V lost 4 bases and J lost 3; bases outside the gene matches: 1. CDR3 length: 13 residues. CDR3 DNA, as far as it was read: TGTGCCAGCAGTCCACAGGGGGCAGAAACGCTGTAT. This gives the protein CASSPQGAETLY. The whole CDR3 region reads CASSPQGAETLYF.

To note about this clone: The junction does not match germline at one end; this may be a read error. Gene names are mouse gene names. The read gets to within 1 residue of the CDR3 end, and the germline J gene fills in the rest. This chain joins TRBV13-2 and TRBJ2-7, with TRBD2 matching 7 bases. Germline CDR1 and CDR2: NNHNN and SYGAGS (reference sequence). This CDR3 comprises 12 residues. The chain's CDR3 is CASSEDWREQYF. The sequenced CDR3 bases are TGTGCCAGCAGTGAGGACTGGAGGGAACAGTAC.